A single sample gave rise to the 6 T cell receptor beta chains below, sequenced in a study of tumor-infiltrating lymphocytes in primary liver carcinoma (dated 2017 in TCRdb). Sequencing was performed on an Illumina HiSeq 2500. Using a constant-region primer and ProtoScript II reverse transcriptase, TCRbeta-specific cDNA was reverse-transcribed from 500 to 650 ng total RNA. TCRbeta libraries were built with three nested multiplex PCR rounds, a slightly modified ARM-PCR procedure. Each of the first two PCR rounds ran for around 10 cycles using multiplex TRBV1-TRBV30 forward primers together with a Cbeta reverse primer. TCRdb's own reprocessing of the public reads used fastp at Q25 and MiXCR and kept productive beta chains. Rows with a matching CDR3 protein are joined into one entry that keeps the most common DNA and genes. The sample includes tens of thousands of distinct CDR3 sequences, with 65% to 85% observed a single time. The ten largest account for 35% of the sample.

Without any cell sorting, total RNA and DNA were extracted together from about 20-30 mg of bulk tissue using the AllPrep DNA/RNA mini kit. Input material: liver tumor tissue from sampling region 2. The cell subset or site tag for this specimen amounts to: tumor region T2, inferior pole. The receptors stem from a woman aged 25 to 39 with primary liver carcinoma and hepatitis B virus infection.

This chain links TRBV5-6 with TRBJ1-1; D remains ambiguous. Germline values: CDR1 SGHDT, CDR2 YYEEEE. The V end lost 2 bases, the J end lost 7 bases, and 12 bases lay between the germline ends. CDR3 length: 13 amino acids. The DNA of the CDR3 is TGTGCCAGCAGCTTCGTTGGTGCTAGTGAAGCTTTCTTT. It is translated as CASSFVGASEAFF.

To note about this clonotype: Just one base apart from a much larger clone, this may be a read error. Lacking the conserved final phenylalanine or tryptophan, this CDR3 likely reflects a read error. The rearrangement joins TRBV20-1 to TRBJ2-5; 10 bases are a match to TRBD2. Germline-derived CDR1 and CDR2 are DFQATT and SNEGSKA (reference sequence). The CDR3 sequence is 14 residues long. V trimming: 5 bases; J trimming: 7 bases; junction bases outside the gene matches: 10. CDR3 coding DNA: TGCAGTGCTCCGCTTAGCGGGAGGCCCTCGACCCAGTACCTC. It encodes CSAPLSGRPSTQYL.

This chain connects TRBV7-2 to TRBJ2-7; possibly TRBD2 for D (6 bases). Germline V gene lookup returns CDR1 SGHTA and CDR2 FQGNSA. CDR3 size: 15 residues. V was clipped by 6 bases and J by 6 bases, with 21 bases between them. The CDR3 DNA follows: TGTGCCAGCAGGGCGCGGAGTCTGGGGGACTCCGAGCAGTACTTC. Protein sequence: CASRARSLGDSEQYF.

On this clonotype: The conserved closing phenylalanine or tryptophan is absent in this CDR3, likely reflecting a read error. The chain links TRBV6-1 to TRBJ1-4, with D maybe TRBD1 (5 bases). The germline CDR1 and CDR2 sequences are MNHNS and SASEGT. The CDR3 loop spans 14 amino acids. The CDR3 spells CDSRDQGGREKLFL. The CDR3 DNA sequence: TGTGACAGCAGGGACCAAGGTGGCCGTGAAAAACTGTTTCTT.

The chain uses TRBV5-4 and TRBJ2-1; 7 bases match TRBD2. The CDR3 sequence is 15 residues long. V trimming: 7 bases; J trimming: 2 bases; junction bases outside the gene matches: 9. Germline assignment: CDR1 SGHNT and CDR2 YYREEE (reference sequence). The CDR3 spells CASADGLDPYNEQFF. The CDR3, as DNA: TGTGCCAGCGCGGACGGACTAGACCCCTACAATGAGCAGTTCTTC.

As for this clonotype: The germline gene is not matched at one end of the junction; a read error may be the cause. This chain's CDR3 is CASSLGQVFEQFF. The CDR3, as DNA: TGTGCCAGCAGTTTAGGGCAGGTGTTTGAGCAGTTTTTC. This chain uses TRBV11-2 with TRBJ2-1, with D unclear. Germline CDR1 and CDR2: SGHAT and FQNNGV. The CDR3 is made up of 13 amino acids.